This T cell receptor beta chain appears in the sequencing data of a study of T cell repertoires in cytomegalovirus infection. Whole-study context: The authors used CMV epitopes that were HLA-C-restricted (recently identified) and HLA-B-restricted (well studied). General study points: Frequencies of public TCR beta families were cumulated, and this identified carriers of CMV plus the relevant HLA. Dominant in the ex vivo response were TCR beta clonotypes restricted by HLA-C and specific for CMV.

On this clonotype itself: The antigen remains undetermined.

TCRdb passed the reads through MiXCR, listing each CDR3 protein once. The repertoire holds under 300,000 distinct CDR3 sequences, with roughly a fifth as singletons. The ends were cut back, 0 bases at V and 4 bases at J, with 12 bases in the middle. Germline V gene data show CDR1 as DFQATT and CDR2 as SNEGSKA (reference sequence). This CDR3 is built from 15 residues. Specimen: cultured PBMCs, collected from culture after CMV antigen stimulation. The chain combines TRBV20-1 with TRBJ2-2; no clear D gene. This clonotype originated in a human donor in good health (CMV status not recorded). Some clones in this sample may be carry-over from other donors' samples. The CDR3 coding sequence is TGCAGTGCTAGAGATCAAAAGGGATTCACCGGGGAGCTGTTTTTT. Protein sequence: CSARDQKGFTGELFF.